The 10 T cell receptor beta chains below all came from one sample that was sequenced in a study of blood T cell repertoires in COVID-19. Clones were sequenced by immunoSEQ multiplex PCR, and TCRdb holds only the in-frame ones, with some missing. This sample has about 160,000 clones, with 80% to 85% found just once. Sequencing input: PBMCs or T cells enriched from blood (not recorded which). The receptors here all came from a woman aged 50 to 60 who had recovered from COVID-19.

CDR3 in amino acids: CASSLKKRRRGPSNTEAFF. For the CDR3, the DNA is TGTGCCAGCAGCCTAAAGAAGAGGCGCAGGGGGCCCTCGAACACTGAAGCTTTCTTT. This rearrangement joins TRBV3-1 (or the pseudogene TRBV3-2) to TRBJ1-1, with TRBD1 matching 8 bases. In germline, CDR1 is LGHDT, CDR2 YNNKEL (reference sequence). This CDR3 spans 19 amino acids. J gave up 1 base and V 4 bases, and 17 bases lay outside the gene matches.

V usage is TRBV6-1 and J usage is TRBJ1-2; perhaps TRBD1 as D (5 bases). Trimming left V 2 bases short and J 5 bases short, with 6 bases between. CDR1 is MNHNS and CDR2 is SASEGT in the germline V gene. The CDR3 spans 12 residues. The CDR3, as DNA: TGTGCCAGCAGTGAACAGGGTTATGGCTACACCTTC. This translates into CASSEQGYGYTF.

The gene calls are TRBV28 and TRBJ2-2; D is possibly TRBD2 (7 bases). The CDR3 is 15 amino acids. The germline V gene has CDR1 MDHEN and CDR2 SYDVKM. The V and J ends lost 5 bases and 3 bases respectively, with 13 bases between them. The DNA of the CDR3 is TGTGCCAGCAGTAGGGGGGGGTCCTACACCGGGGAGCTGTTTTTT. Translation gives CASSRGGSYTGELFF.

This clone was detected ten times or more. The CDR3 nucleotides are TGTGCCAGCGGCTTCACAGGCCTCTATGGCTACACCTTC. This gives the protein CASGFTGLYGYTF. The chain recombines TRBV6-5 with TRBJ1-2, with a tentative D call TRBD1 (5 bases). Germline assignment: CDR1 MNHEY and CDR2 SVGAGI. The CDR3 is 13 amino acids. V lost 8 bases and J 4 bases, leaving 14 bases between the germline ends.

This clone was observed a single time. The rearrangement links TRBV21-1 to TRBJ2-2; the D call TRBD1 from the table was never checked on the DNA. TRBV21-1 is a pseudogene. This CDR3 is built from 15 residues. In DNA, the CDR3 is TGTGCCAGCAGCCTTGGACAGGCAAACACCGGGGAGCTGTTTTTT. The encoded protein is CASSLGQANTGELFF.

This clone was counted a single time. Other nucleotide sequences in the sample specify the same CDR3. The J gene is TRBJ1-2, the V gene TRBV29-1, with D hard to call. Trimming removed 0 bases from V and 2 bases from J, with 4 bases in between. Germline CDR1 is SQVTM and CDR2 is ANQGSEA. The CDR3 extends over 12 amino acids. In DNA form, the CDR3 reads TGCAGCGTTGAAGACAGAAACTATGGCTACACCTTC. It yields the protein CSVEDRNYGYTF.

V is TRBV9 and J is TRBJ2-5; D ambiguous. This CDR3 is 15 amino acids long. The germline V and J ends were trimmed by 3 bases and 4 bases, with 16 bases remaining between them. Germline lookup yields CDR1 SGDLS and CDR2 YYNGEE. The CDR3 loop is CASSDNPSGRETQYF. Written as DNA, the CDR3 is TGTGCCAGCAGCGACAATCCGAGTGGGCGAGAGACCCAGTACTTC.

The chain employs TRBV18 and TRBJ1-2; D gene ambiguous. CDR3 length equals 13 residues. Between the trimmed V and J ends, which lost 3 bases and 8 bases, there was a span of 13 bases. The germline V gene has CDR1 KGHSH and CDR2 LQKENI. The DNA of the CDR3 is TGTGCCAGCTCACCGGACGGGGTCGGAGGCTACACCTTC. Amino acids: CASSPDGVGGYTF.

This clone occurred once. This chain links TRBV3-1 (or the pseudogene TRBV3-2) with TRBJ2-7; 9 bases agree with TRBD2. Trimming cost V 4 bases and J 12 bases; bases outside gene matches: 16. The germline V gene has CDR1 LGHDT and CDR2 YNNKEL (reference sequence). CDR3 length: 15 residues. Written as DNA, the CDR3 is TGTGCCAGCAGCCCTTCCTCGGATAGCGGGAGTAAACCGTACTTC. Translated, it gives CASSPSSDSGSKPYF.

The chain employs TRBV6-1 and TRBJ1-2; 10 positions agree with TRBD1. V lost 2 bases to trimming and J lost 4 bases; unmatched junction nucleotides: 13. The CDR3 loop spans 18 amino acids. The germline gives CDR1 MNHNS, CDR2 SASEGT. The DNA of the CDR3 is TGTGCCAGCAGTGAAAGGGGGTGGGACAGGGGATGGCTCTATGGCTACACCTTC. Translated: CASSERGWDRGWLYGYTF.